The entry below gives a single TCR beta chain sequence along with its context. The entry originates in a study of T cell changes during pregnancy in multiple sclerosis. The CDR3 sequence is 14 residues long. With 4 bases clipped from V and 9 bases from J, the junction kept 10 bases outside the gene matches. CDR1 and CDR2 from the germline V gene are MNHEY and SVGAGI. This table comes from immunoSEQ multiplex PCR, and its TCRdb copy is limited to in-frame clones, with some not included. The sample includes tens of thousands of clones, roughly 91% of them seen just once. V gene TRBV6-5 combines with J gene TRBJ2-7; 9 nucleotides align to TRBD1. The source was peripheral blood, collected after pregnancy. This receptor was taken from a female donor in good health, enrolled as a control in a pregnancy study. As DNA, the CDR3 is TGTGCCAGCAGTTCGGGACAGGGCACGCTCGGGCAGTACTTC. It translates to CASSSGQGTLGQYF.